The sequence of this T cell receptor beta chain was determined in a study of blood T cells in healthy people across ages. This clonotype appeared a few times. A second PCR, run for about 6 to 11 cycles, used a sample-barcoded 5' primer plus a J-beta primer mix. Each cDNA molecule received a tag from a template-switch adaptor that had 12 random nucleotides. TCRdb re-derived calls from the 5' RACE reads in MiXCR, one entry per CDR3 protein. The sample yields more than 1,000,000 distinct CDR3 sequences, 20% to 25% seen once. The sample was also reused in another study, on T cells of mothers and their children. According to that study: Evidence of persistent microchimeric T cell clones was absent.

The sequence was collected from a girl aged 2 to 9 in good health. Sequenced input: blood.

For the CDR3, the DNA is TGTGCCAGCAGCCAACCCGGTTCACCCCTCCACTTT. It encodes CASSQPGSPLHF. The V and J genes are TRBV7-9 and TRBJ1-6; the D is unclear. The CDR3 is 12 amino acids. V was shortened by 5 bases and J by 9 bases, with 8 bases between the two germline ends. Germline lookup yields CDR1 SEHNR and CDR2 FQNEAQ (reference sequence).